What follows describes a single T cell receptor beta chain. This specimen comes from a study of control samples from healthy donors and cancer patients. The protocol was immunoSEQ multiplex PCR, while the TCRdb copy is restricted to in-frame clones and leaves out a portion. The table records some 160,000 clones, around 86% of them present only once. CDR1 KGHSH and CDR2 LQKENI come from the germline V gene. The CDR3 is 15 amino acids. V gave up 6 bases and J gave up 2 bases, with 14 bases separating them. The TCR comes from a man in his thirties or forties in good health. The sequenced sample consisted of blood. The chain links TRBV18 to TRBJ2-1, with D unresolved. The DNA of the CDR3 is TGTGCCAGCTCCCCTCGGTGGGGAACCTACAATGAGCAGTTCTTC. Its protein product is CASSPRWGTYNEQFF.